Listed below are T cell receptor beta chains from one sample, sequenced in a study of blood T cell repertoires in COVID-19. Profiling relied on immunoSEQ multiplex PCR, and the TCRdb table lists in-frame clones only, not all of them. The sample yields around 200,000 clones, about 82% seen once. The sequencing sample was made of peripheral blood. These receptors were collected from a woman aged 80 or older with acute or convalescent COVID-19. CDR3s include the opening cysteine and the closing phenylalanine or tryptophan. The D gene is left open where the match is weak. Some rows mark clone size as missing; the rest say once, few, many or name a class of expanded clone.

j_call d_call clone_size v_call cdr3_aa cdr3_nt
TRBJ1-1 . . TRBV7-9 CASSFGRDGAFF TGTGCCAGCAGCTTTGGGAGGGATGGGGCTTTCTTT
TRBJ2-7 TRBD2 . TRBV3-1/TRBV3-2 CASSQLGIAGVEQYF TGTGCCAGCAGCCAACTAGGAATAGCGGGAGTCGAGCAGTACTTC
TRBJ2-1 . once TRBV5-5 CASSLAGLTGPIYNEQFF TGTGCCAGCAGCTTGGCCGGGTTGACAGGCCCCATTTACAATGAGCAGTTCTTC
TRBJ2-7 . . TRBV29-1 CSVVSQGYEQYF TGCAGCGTTGTCTCCCAGGGTTACGAGCAGTACTTC
TRBJ2-2 TRBD2 . TRBV9 CASSVSGANTGELFF TGTGCCAGCAGTGTGAGCGGGGCGAACACCGGGGAGCTGTTTTTT
TRBJ1-5 . once TRBV19 CASSTMQGSNQPQHF TGTGCCAGTAGTACCATGCAGGGGAGCAATCAGCCCCAGCATTTT
TRBJ1-4 . once TRBV4-1 CARPGDWGEKLFF TGCGCCAGGCCCGGGGACTGGGGTGAAAAACTGTTTTTT
TRBJ2-7 TRBD1 . TRBV6-5 CASSIRDREGYEQYF TGTGCCAGCAGTATACGGGACAGGGAGGGCTACGAGCAGTACTTC
TRBJ1-5 . . TRBV27 CASSLFSGLGNQPQHF TGTGCCAGCAGTTTGTTCTCGGGTTTAGGCAATCAGCCCCAGCATTTT
TRBJ2-1 TRBD1 . TRBV5-4 CASSLDRGAYNEQFF TGTGCCAGCAGCTTGGACAGGGGGGCCTACAATGAGCAGTTCTTC
TRBJ1-1 TRBD1 . TRBV7-9 CASSLGGRGINTEAFF TGTGCCAGCAGCTTAGGGGGCAGGGGGATTAACACTGAAGCTTTCTTT
TRBJ1-6 TRBD1 few TRBV19 CASSIGQGDNSPLHF TGTGCCAGTAGTATAGGCCAGGGGGATAATTCACCCCTCCACTTT
TRBJ2-7 TRBD2 . TRBV5-1 CASSLESSGIYEQYF TGCGCCAGCAGCTTGGAGTCTAGCGGGATATACGAGCAGTACTTC
TRBJ2-7 TRBD2 . TRBV28 CASNHGAAGVLYEQYF TGTGCCAGCAATCACGGGGCAGCGGGAGTTCTCTACGAGCAGTACTTC
TRBJ1-2 TRBD1 . TRBV9 CASSVRTGGFGYTF TGTGCCAGCAGCGTAAGGACAGGGGGTTTTGGCTACACCTTC
TRBJ1-4 . . TRBV5-4 CASSSPGAAPNEKLFF TGTGCCAGCAGCAGTCCAGGGGCGGCACCTAATGAAAAACTGTTTTTT
TRBJ1-2 . . TRBV21-1 CASSKGRRINYGYTF TGTGCCAGCAGCAAAGGCCGGAGGATAAACTATGGCTACACCTTC
TRBJ2-3 TRBD1 once TRBV7-2 CASSTQGARVSDTQYF TGTGCCAGCAGCACCCAGGGGGCGAGAGTCTCAGATACGCAGTATTTT
TRBJ2-5 . . TRBV30 CAWSPGLARETQYF TGTGCCTGGTCGCCTGGGCTAGCTCGTGAGACCCAGTACTTC
TRBJ2-1 TRBD2 once TRBV5-1 CASSLIIAGGITYNEQFF TGCGCCAGCAGCTTGATAATAGCGGGAGGGATAACCTACAATGAGCAGTTCTTC
TRBJ2-6 TRBD1 . TRBV4-3 CASSQDPQGAGANVLTF TGCGCCAGCAGCCAAGATCCCCAGGGGGCTGGGGCCAACGTCCTGACTTTC
TRBJ2-7 TRBD2 many TRBV7-3 CASSLPYMGLAEYEQYF TGTGCCAGCAGCCTACCCTATATGGGACTAGCTGAGTACGAGCAGTACTTC
TRBJ1-2 . once TRBV3-1/TRBV3-2 CASSPPGGYTF TGTGCCAGCAGCCCCCCAGGGGGCTACACCTTC
TRBJ1-3 . . TRBV4-3 CASSQGRHSGNTIYF TGCGCCAGCAGCCAAGGGCGGCACTCTGGAAACACCATATATTTT
TRBJ1-2 . . TRBV14 CASSPMTGTRNYGYTF TGTGCCAGCAGCCCGATGACAGGAACTAGGAACTATGGCTACACCTTC
TRBJ2-5 TRBD1 . TRBV13 CASSLKTGRETQYF TGTGCCAGCAGCTTAAAGACAGGGAGAGAGACCCAGTACTTC
TRBJ2-1 TRBD1 . TRBV7-2 CASSLASVVLTGKFNEQFF TGTGCCAGCAGCTTAGCCTCCGTGGTATTGACAGGGAAGTTCAATGAGCAGTTCTTC